The rows below give T cell receptor beta chains drawn from one sample of a study of blood T cells in healthy people across ages. One entry per CDR3 protein results from TCRdb running MiXCR on the 5' RACE reads. The data show approximately 810,000 distinct CDR3 sequences, under 30% seen once. Sequences were obtained from blood. The source is a woman older than 75 in good health. CDR3s include the opening cysteine and the closing phenylalanine or tryptophan. D genes are given only for firm matches.

J gene	D gene	CDR3 length	V gene	CDR3 protein
TRBJ2-5	TRBD1	17	TRBV27	CASSSYQDRGFGETQYF
TRBJ1-2	.	15	TRBV12-3/TRBV12-4	CASSLSSTSNFRYTF
TRBJ2-5	.	14	TRBV2	CASSGGTLQETQYF
TRBJ2-7	TRBD1	16	TRBV12-3/TRBV12-4	CASSRQGGAFYNEQYF
TRBJ2-3	TRBD2	15	TRBV5-1	CASSFWGLEGDTQYF
TRBJ1-5	TRBD1	15	TRBV12-3/TRBV12-4	CASSKTGGWNQPQHF
TRBJ1-5	TRBD1	14	TRBV5-5	CASSWGTGGQPQHF
TRBJ2-7	TRBD1	15	TRBV7-7	CASSRGQGKTYEQYF
TRBJ2-7	TRBD2	14	TRBV12-3/TRBV12-4	CACSGGLGSYEQYF
TRBJ2-5	.	14	TRBV4-3	CASSQEPGFETQYF
TRBJ1-1	.	15	TRBV15	CATNVGARMNTEAFF
TRBJ2-1	TRBD1	15	TRBV7-9	CASSLVGTGTYEQFF
TRBJ2-4	.	16	TRBV7-2	CASSAGGQQTKNIQYF
TRBJ2-5	TRBD2	15	TRBV5-1	CASRAGLAEQETQYF
TRBJ2-7	.	15	TRBV7-9	CASSSRRAGFYEQYF
TRBJ2-3	.	16	TRBV7-2	CASSRLGDTITDTQYF
TRBJ1-1	TRBD1	14	TRBV7-2	CASSLSDRATEAFF
TRBJ1-2	.	13	TRBV30	CAWSVQLARGYTF